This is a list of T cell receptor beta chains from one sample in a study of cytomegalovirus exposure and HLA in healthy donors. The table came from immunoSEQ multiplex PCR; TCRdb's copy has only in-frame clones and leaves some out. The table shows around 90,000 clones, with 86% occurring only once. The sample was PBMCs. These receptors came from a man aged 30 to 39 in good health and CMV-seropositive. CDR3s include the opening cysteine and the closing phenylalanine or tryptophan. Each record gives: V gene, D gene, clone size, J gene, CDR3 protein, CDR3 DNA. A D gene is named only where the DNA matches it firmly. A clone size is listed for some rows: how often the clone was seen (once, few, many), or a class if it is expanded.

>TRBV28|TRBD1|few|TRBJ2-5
CASSTLTGQYF
TGTGCCAGCAGTACCCTGACAGGGCAGTACTTC
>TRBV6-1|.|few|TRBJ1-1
CASTFFDTPTEAFF
TGTGCCAGCACCTTCTTCGACACCCCGACTGAAGCTTTCTTT
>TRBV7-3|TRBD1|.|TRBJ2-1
CASSPNPGTGDNEQFF
TGTGCCAGCAGCCCCAATCCCGGGACAGGGGACAATGAGCAGTTCTTC
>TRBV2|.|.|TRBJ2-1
CASSEPHGLHNEQFF
TGTGCCAGCAGTGAACCCCACGGACTACACAATGAGCAGTTCTTC
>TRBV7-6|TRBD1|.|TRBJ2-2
CASSRQGAGELFF
TGTGCCAGCAGCCGACAGGGGGCCGGGGAGCTGTTTTTT
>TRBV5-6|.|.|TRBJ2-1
CASSLSLYNEQFF
TGTGCCAGCAGCTTATCCCTTTACAATGAGCAGTTCTTC
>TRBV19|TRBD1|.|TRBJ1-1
CASRQGQGAYTEAFF
TGTGCCAGTAGACAGGGACAGGGGGCGTATACTGAAGCTTTCTTT
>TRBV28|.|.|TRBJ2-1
CASREGATDSNNEQFF
TGTGCCAGCAGGGAGGGAGCTACGGACTCCAACAATGAGCAGTTCTTC
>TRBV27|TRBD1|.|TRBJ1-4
CASSPDRANEKLFF
TGTGCCAGCAGTCCCGACAGGGCTAATGAAAAACTGTTTTTT
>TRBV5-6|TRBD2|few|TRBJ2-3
CASSLGTSGILDTQYF
TGTGCCAGCAGCCTCGGGACTAGCGGGATTTTAGATACGCAGTATTTT
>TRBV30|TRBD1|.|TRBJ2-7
CAWSRDRGLGIAEQYF
TGTGCCTGGAGCCGGGACAGGGGCCTCGGGATAGCCGAGCAGTACTTC
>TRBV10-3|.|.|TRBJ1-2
CAISAQRQDGYTF
TGTGCCATCAGTGCCCAACGACAGGATGGCTACACCTTC
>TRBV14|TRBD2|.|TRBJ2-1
CASSFSPGLAGSYNEQFF
TGTGCCAGCAGCTTCTCCCCGGGACTAGCGGGCTCCTACAATGAGCAGTTCTTC
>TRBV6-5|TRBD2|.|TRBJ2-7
CASSYSMVAGFYEQYF
TGTGCCAGCAGTTACTCGATGGTAGCGGGATTCTACGAGCAGTACTTC
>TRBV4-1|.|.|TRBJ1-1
CASSQVEGVRAFF
TGCGCCAGCAGCCAAGTTGAGGGGGTGAGGGCTTTCTTT
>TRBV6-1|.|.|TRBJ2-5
CASSGTVQETQYF
TGTGCCAGCAGTGGGACAGTGCAAGAGACCCAGTACTTC
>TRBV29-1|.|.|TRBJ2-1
CSAHERTYNEQFF
TGCAGCGCTCATGAGCGGACCTACAATGAGCAGTTCTTC
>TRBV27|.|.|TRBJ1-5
CASSLHRGNQPQHF
TGTGCCAGCAGTTTGCACAGGGGCAATCAGCCCCAGCATTTT
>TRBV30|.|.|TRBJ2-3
CAWSLARFTDTQYF
TGTGCCTGGAGTTTAGCCCGGTTCACAGATACGCAGTATTTT
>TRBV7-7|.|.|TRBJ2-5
CASSPGGGRETQYF
TGTGCTAGCAGCCCCGGGGGAGGCCGAGAGACCCAGTACTTC
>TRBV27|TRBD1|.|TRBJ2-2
CASSKSVRGLVTGELFF
TGTGCCAGCAGTAAAAGCGTCAGGGGGCTGGTCACCGGGGAGCTGTTTTTT
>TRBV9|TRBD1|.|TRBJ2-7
CASSVDQGDYEQYF
TGTGCCAGCAGCGTAGATCAGGGGGACTACGAGCAGTACTTC
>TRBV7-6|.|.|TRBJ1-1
CASSLAGTNTEAFF
TGTGCCAGCAGCTTAGCCGGGACAAACACTGAAGCTTTCTTT
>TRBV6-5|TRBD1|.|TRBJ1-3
CASSYWSGGGNTIYF
TGTGCCAGCAGTTACTGGTCAGGGGGAGGAAACACCATATATTTT
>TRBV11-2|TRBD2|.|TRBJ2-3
CASSSTGTSDASTDTQYF
TGTGCCAGCAGCTCAACCGGGACTAGCGATGCTAGCACAGATACGCAGTATTTT
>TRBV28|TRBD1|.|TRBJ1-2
CASSNRDRVLYGYTF
TGTGCCAGCAGTAACCGGGACAGGGTCTTATATGGCTACACCTTC
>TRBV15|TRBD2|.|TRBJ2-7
CATQTSGSYEQYF
TGTGCCACCCAGACTAGCGGGTCCTACGAGCAGTACTTC
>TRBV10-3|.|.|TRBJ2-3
CAASSTDTQYF
TGTGCCGCGTCCTCGACAGATACGCAGTATTTT
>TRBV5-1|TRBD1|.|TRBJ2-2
CASSLGDRKNTGELFF
TGCGCCAGCAGCTTGGGGGACAGAAAGAACACCGGGGAGCTGTTTTTT
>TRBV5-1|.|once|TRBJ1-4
CASSHRPRVEGEKLFF
TGCGCCAGCAGCCACCGACCCCGGGTCGAGGGAGAAAAACTGTTTTTT
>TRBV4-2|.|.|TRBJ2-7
CASSQATRFNYEQYF
TGTGCCAGCAGCCAAGCCACTAGATTTAACTACGAGCAGTACTTC
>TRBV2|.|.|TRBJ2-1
CASGDGAYNEQFF
TGTGCCAGCGGAGACGGAGCCTACAATGAGCAGTTCTTC
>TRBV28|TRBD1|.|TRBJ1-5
CASSPGQGWNQPQHF
TGTGCCAGCAGTCCGGGACAGGGTTGGAATCAGCCCCAGCATTTT
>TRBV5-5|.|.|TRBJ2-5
CASAILPGQGIIGTQYF
TGTGCCAGCGCCATTCTTCCAGGTCAGGGGATTATTGGGACCCAGTACTTC
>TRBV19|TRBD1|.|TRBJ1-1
CASMTGTGTEAFF
TGTGCCAGTATGACCGGGACAGGGACTGAAGCTTTCTTT
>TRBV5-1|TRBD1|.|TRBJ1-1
CASSLGTGGNEAFF
TGCGCCAGCAGCTTGGGTACAGGGGGTAATGAAGCTTTCTTT
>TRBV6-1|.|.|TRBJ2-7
CASNQRSYEQYF
TGTGCCAGCAATCAGCGTTCCTACGAGCAGTACTTC
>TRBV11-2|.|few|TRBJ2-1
CASSSPTGYNEQFF
TGTGCCAGCAGCTCCCCGACAGGATACAATGAGCAGTTCTTC
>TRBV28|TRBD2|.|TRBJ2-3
CASTPSGRPDTQYF
TGTGCCAGCACACCTAGCGGGAGGCCCGATACGCAGTATTTT
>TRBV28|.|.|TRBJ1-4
CASSSYRDATNEKLFF
TGTGCCAGCAGTTCCTACAGGGACGCAACTAATGAAAAACTGTTTTTT
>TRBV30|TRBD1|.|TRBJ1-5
CAWSQKQGYSNQPQHF
TGTGCCTGGAGTCAAAAACAGGGGTATAGCAATCAGCCCCAGCATTTT
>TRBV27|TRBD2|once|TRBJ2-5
CASSSSGLAGGPWQETQYF
TGTGCCAGCAGTTCCTCAGGACTAGCGGGAGGGCCGTGGCAAGAGACCCAGTACTTC
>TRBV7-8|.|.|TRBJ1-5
CASSLEAGFDQPQHF
TGTGCCAGCAGCTTAGAGGCAGGGTTCGATCAGCCCCAGCATTTT